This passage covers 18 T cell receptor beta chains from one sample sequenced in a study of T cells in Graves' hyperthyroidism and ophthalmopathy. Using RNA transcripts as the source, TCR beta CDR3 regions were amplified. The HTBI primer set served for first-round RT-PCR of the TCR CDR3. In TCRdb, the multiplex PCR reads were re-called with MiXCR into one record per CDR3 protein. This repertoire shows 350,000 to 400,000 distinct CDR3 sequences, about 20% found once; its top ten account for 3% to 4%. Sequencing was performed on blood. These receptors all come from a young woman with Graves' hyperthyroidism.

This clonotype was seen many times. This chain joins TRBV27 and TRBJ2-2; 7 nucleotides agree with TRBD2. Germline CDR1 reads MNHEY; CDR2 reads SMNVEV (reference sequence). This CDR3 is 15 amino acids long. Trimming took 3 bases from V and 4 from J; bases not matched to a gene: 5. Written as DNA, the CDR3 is TGTGCCAGCAGTTTGGGGGGGGGGACCACCGGGGAGCTGTTTTTT. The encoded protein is CASSLGGGTTGELFF.

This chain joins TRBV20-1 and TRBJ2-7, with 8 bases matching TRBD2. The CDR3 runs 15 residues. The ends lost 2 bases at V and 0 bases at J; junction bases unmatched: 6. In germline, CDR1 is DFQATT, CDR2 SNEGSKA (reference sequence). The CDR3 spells CSARPGGGPSYEQYF. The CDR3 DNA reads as TGCAGTGCTAGACCCGGCGGGGGGCCCTCCTACGAGCAGTACTTC.

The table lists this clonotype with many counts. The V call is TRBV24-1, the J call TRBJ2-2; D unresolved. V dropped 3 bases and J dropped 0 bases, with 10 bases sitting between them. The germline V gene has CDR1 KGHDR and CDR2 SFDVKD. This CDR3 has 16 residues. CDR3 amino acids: CATSDVVQPNTGELFF. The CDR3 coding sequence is TGTGCCACCAGTGATGTGGTACAGCCGAACACCGGGGAGCTGTTTTTT.

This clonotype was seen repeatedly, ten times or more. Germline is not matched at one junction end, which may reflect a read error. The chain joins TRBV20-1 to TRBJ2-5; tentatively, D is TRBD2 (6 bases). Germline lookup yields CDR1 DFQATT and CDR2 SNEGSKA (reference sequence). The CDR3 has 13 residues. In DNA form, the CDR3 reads TGCAGTGCTAGGGGACTCAACCACGAGACCCAGTACTTC. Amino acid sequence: CSARGLNHETQYF.

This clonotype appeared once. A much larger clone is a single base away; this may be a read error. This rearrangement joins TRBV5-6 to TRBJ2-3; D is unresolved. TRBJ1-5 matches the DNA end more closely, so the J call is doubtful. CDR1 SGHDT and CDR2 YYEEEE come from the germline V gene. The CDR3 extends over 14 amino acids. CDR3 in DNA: TGTGCCAGCAGTCGTCGGGAGTACACAGATACGCAGCATTTT. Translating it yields CASSRREYTDTQHF.

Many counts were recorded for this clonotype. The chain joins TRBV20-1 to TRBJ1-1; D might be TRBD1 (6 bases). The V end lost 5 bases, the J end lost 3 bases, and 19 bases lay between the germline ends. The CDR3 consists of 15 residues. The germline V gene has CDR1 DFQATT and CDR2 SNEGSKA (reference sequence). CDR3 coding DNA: TGCAGTGCTGATAATACCGGGACAACGGACACTGAAGCTTTCTTT. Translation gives CSADNTGTTDTEAFF.

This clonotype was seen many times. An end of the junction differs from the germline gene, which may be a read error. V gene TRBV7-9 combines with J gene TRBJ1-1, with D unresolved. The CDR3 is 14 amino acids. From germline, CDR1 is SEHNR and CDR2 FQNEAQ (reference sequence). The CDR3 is CASSLGSVEAEAFF. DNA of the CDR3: TGTGCCAGCAGTTTAGGCTCGGTAGAAGCTGAAGCTTTCTTT.

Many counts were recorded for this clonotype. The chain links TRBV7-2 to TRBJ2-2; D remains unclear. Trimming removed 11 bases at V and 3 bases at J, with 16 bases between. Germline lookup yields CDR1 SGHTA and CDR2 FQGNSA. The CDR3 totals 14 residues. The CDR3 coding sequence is TGTGCCGGCTCAGTTTATCGGGACACCGGGGAGCTGTTTTTT. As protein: CAGSVYRDTGELFF.

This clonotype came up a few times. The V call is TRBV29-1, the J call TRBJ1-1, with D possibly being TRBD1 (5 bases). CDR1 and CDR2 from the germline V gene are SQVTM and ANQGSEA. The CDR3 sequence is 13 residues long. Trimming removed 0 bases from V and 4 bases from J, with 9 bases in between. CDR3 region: CSVEDGGGTEAFF. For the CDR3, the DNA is TGCAGCGTTGAAGATGGGGGGGGCACTGAAGCTTTCTTT.

This CDR3 is CAWGRQGRYEQYF. Here the CDR3 DNA reads TGTGCCTGGGGAAGACAGGGCCGCTACGAGCAGTACTTC. The chain joins TRBV30 to TRBJ2-7, with TRBD1 matching 7 bases. CDR1 is GTSNPN and CDR2 is SVGIG in the germline V gene (reference sequence). Trimming cost V 5 bases and J 3 bases; bases outside gene matches: 7. This CDR3 spans 13 amino acids.

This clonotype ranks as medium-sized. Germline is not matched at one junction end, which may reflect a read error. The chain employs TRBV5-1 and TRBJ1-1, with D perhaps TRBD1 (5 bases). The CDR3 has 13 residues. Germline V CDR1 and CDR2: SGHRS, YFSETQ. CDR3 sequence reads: CASSLGLNTEAFF. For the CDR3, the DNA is TGTGCCAGCAGCCTGGGACTGAACACTGAAGCTTTCTTT.

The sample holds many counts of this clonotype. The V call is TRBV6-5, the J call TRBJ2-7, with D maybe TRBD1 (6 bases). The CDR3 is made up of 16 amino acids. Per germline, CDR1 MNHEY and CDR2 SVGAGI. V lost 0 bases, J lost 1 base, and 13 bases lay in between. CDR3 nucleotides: TGTGCCAGCAGTTACTCGGCCAGGGGATGGTCCTACGAGCAGTACTTC. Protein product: CASSYSARGWSYEQYF.

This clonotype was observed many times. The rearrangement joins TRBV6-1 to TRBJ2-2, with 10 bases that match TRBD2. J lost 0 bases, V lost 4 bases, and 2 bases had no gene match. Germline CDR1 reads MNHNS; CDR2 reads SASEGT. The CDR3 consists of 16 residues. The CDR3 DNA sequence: TGTGCCAGCAGTGCGCTAGCGGGGGCGAACACCGGGGAGCTGTTTTTT. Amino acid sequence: CASSALAGANTGELFF.

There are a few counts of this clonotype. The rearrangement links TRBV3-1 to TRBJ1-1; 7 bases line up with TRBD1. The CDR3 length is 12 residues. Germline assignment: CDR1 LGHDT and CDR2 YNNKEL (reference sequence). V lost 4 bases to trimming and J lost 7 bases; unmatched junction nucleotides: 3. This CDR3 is CASSPGTVEAFF. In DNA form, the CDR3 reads TGTGCCAGCAGCCCCGGGACAGTTGAAGCTTTCTTT.

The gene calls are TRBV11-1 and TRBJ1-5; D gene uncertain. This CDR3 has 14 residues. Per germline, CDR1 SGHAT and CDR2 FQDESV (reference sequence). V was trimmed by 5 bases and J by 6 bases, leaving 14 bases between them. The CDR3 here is CASSPGGVIQPQHF. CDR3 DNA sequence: TGTGCCAGCAGCCCAGGCGGCGTAATTCAGCCCCAGCATTTT.

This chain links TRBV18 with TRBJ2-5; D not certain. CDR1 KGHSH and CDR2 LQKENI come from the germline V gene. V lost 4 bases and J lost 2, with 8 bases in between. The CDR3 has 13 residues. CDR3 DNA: TGTGCCAGCTCACGACGGTTACAAGAGACCCAGTACTTC. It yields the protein CASSRRLQETQYF.

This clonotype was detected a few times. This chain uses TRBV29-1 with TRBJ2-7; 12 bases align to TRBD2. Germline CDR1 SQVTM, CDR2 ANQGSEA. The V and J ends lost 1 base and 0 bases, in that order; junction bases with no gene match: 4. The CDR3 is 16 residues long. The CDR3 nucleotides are TGCAGCGTTGAAGGGACTAGCGGGGCTAGCTCCTACGAGCAGTACTTC. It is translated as CSVEGTSGASSYEQYF.

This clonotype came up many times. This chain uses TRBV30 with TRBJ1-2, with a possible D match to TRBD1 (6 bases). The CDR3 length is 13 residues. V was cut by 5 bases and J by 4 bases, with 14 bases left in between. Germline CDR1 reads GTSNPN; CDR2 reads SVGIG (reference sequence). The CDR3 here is CAWSEGDFYGYTF. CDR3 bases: TGTGCCTGGTCGGAGGGGGACTTCTATGGCTACACCTTC.